This T cell receptor beta chain was identified in a study of blood T cell repertoires in COVID-19. Study-level information: Some COVID-19 samples were acute and others convalescent; all came from the United States, Italy and Spain. T cells, B-cell-depleted T cells, or PBMCs supplied cDNA or gDNA.

Original processing methods: Estimation of nucleated cell counts was performed using reference gene primer amplification. Here immunoSEQ multiplex PCR was the method, and the copy in TCRdb shows in-frame clones only, minus some. From that table come the V and J calls and clone size; the DNA was used to work out D and trimming. This sample carries about 190,000 clones, 84% of them seen once, and the ten largest clones take 15% to 20%. Germline CDR1 is SGHTS and CDR2 is YDEGEE. The CDR3 runs to 15 residues. The V gene lost 3 bases and the J gene lost 7 bases, with 19 bases spanning the gap. The TCR comes from a human donor in a cohort sampled during active COVID-19. The chain combines TRBV5-8 with TRBJ1-2, with D possibly being TRBD1 (6 bases). Sequencing was performed on peripheral blood. DNA for the CDR3: TGTGCCAGCAGCTCGATCACAGGGACAATGGGTGGCTACACCTTC. It yields the protein CASSSITGTMGGYTF.